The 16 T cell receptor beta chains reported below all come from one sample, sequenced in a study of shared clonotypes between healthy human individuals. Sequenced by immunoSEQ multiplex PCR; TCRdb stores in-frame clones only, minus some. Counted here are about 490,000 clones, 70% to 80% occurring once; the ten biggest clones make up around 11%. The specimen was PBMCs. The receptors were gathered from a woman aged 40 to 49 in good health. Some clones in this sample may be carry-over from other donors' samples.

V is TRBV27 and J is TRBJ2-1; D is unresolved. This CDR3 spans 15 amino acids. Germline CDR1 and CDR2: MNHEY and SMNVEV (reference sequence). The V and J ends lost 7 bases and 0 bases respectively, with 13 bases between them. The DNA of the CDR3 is TGTGCCAGCACCCCTAGGGCGGACTCCTACAATGAGCAGTTCTTC. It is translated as CASTPRADSYNEQFF.

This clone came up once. CDR3 in DNA: TGTGCCAGCTCACCACCAGGGTCGGAGGAGCAGTACTTC. This sequence encodes CASSPPGSEEQYF. The chain carries TRBV18 and TRBJ2-7, with D uncertain. The length of the CDR3 is 13 residues. The germline gives CDR1 KGHSH, CDR2 LQKENI. Deletions cut 0 bases from V and 7 bases from J, with 10 bases between.

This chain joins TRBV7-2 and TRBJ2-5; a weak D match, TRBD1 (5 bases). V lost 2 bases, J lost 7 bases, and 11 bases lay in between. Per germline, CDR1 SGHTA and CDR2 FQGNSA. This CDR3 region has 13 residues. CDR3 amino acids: CASSLQGYGTQYF. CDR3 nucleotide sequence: TGTGCCAGCAGCTTACAGGGCTATGGGACCCAGTACTTC.

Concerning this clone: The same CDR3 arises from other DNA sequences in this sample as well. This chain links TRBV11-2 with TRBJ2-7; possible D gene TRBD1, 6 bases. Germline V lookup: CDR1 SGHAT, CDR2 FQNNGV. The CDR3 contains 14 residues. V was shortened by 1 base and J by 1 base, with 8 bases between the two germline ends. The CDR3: CASSLVQGSYEQYF. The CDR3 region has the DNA TGTGCCAGCAGCTTAGTACAGGGTTCCTACGAGCAGTACTTC.

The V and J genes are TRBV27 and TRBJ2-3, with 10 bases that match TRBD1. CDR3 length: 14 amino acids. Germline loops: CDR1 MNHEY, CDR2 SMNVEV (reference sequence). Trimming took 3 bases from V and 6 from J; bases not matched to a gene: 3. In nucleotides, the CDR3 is TGTGCCAGCAGTTTCGACAGGGGGCATGATACGCAGTATTTT. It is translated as CASSFDRGHDTQYF.

The DNA of the CDR3 is TGTGCCAGCAGCCCCTTACGACAGGGCTACGAGCAGTACTTC. Translation: CASSPLRQGYEQYF. The rearrangement links TRBV7-2 to TRBJ2-7; 7 nucleotides agree with TRBD1. Germline assignment: CDR1 SGHTA and CDR2 FQGNSA. With 5 bases clipped from V and 3 bases from J, the junction kept 7 bases outside the gene matches. The CDR3 extends over 14 amino acids.

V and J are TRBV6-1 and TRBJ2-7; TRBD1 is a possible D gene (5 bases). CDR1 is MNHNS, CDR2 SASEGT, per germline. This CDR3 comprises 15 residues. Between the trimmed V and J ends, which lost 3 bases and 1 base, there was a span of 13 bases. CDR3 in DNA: TGTGCCAGCAGTGATAGCCCCGACAGTTCCTACGAGCAGTACTTC. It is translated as CASSDSPDSSYEQYF.

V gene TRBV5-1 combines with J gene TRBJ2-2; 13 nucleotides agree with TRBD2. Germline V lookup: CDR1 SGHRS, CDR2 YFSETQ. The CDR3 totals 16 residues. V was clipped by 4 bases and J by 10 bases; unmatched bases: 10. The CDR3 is CASSGPGLAGYAELFF. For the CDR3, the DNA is TGCGCCAGCAGCGGCCCGGGACTAGCGGGATACGCGGAGCTGTTTTTT.

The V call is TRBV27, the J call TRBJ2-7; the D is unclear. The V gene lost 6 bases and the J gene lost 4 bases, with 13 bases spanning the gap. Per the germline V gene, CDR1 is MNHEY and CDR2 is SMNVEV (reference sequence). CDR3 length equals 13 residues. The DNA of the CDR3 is TGTGCCAGCAGCCCGTGGGATGGATACGAGCAGTACTTC. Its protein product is CASSPWDGYEQYF.

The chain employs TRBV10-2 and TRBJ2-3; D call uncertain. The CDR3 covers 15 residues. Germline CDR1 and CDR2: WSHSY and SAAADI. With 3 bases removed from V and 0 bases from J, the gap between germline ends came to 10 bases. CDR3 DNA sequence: TGCGCCAGCAGTGAAGCTTTTGCTAGCACAGATACGCAGTATTTT. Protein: CASSEAFASTDTQYF.

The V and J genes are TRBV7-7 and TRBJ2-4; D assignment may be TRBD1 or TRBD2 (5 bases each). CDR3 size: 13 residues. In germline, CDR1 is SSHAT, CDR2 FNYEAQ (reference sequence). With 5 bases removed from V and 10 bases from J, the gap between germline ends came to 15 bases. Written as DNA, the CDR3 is TGTGCCAGCAGCCCCGGGACCAAGGGAATTCAGTACTTC. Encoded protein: CASSPGTKGIQYF.

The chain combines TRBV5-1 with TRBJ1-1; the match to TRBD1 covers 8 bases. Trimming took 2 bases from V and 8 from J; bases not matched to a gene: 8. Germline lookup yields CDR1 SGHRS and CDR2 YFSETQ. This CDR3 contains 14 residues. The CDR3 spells CASSFGTGGPEAFF. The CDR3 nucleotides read TGCGCCAGCAGCTTCGGGACAGGTGGACCCGAAGCTTTCTTT. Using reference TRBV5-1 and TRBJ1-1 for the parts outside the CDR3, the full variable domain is KAGVTQTPRYLIKTRGQQVTLSCSPISGHRSVSWYQQTPGQGLQFLFEYFSETQRNKGNFPGRFSGRQFSNSRSEMNVSTLELGDSALYLCASSFGTGGPEAFFGQGTRLTVV.

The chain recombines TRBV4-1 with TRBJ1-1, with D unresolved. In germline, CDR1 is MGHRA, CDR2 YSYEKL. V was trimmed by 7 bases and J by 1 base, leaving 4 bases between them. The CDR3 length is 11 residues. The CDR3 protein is CASKGNTEAFF. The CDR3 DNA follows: TGCGCCAGCAAGGGGAACACTGAAGCTTTCTTT.

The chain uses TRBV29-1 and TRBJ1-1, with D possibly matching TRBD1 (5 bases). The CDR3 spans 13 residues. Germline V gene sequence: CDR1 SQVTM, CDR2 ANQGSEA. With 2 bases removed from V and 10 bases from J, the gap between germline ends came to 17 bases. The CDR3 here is CSVESPLRGLAFF. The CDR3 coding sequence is TGCAGCGTTGAATCCCCGTTGCGGGGCCTAGCTTTCTTT.

In nucleotides, the CDR3 is TGCAGCGTTGGATCACAGGGAGGAGGGGAGCAGTACTTC. Translation gives CSVGSQGGGEQYF. V is TRBV29-1 and J is TRBJ2-7; D may be TRBD1 or TRBD2 (6 bases each). Trimming shortened V by 4 bases and J by 7 bases, and 17 bases separated the two germline ends. This CDR3 contains 13 residues. Germline values: CDR1 SQVTM, CDR2 ANQGSEA.

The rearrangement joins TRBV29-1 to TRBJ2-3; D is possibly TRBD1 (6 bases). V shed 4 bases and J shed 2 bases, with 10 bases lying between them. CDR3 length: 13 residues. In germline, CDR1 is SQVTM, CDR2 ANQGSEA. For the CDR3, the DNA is TGCAGCGTTGGGGACACCACCACAGATACGCAGTATTTT. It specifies CSVGDTTTDTQYF.